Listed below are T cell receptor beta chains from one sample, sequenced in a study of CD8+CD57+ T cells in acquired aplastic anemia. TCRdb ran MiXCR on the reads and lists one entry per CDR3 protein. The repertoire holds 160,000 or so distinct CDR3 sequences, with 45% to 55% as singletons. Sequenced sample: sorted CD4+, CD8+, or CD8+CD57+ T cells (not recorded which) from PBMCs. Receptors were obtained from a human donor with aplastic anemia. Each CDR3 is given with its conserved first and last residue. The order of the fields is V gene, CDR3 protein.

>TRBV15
CATSRGQEQETQYF
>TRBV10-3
CAISGSGGNSPLHF
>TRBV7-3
CASSLEGWETQYF
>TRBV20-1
CSARDLGSGDQETQYF
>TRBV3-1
CASSQDLRGGGYNEQFF
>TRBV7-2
CASTISGGPYNEQFF
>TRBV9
CASSTVGDRARGVPLHF
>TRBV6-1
CASSPDATDTQYF
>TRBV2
CASSDSVYEQYF
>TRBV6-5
CASSYEGDTEAFF
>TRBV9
CASSVTSGNNEQFF
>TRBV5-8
CASSWVGQNTEAFF
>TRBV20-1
CSARPRTGIEQYF
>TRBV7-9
CASSRTGFEKLFF
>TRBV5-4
CASSFFEGRGTDTQYF
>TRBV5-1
CASSPRAGETEAFF
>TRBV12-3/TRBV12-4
CASRKRTDRAFF
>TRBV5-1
CASRETGTSLGEQYF
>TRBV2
CASSPGLAAYEQYF
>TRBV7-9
CASSLTMDRVAFF
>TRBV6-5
CASSSDRLNQPQHF
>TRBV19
CASSITSGGNTIYF
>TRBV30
CAWTIGGSSYNEQFF
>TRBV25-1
CASSEYTGAYSNQPQHF
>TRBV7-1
CASSSSFLTDRAIFKDTQYF
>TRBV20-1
CSAREGTVNSPLHF
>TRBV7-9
CASTPLGEQYF
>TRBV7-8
CASSLRRDRDDQPQHF
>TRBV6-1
CASSEGFKGNTQYF
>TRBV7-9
CASSLEGSNYGYTF
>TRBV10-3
CATPGGTEPNEKLFF
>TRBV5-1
CASGMGTGVANEQFF
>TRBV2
CASSSRVLWTEAFF
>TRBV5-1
CASSLRNSGTEAFF
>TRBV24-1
CATSDSKDRGRTETQYF
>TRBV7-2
CASSVDQGNTEAFF
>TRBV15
CAASIRNTEAFF
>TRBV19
CASSIRQGPYEQYF
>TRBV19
CASSSPSTGELFF
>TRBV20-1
CSAIAGHSYEQYF
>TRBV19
CASMVGGGTGELFF